Detailed here is one T cell receptor beta chain. This CDR3 spans 13 amino acids. With 2 bases removed from V and 3 bases from J, the gap between germline ends came to 5 bases. The entry originates in a study of blood T cell repertoires in COVID-19. Only in-frame clones appear in the TCRdb table, and some are missing; sequencing was by immunoSEQ multiplex PCR. The sample gives approximately 170,000 clones, around 88% of which show up once; less than 4.5% is in the top ten. The rearrangement uses TRBV12-3 or TRBV12-4 and TRBJ1-5; D call uncertain. This clonotype was obtained from a woman between 45 and 60 years old in a cohort exposed to, infected with or recovered from COVID-19 (not recorded which). The material sequenced was PBMCs or T cells enriched from blood (not recorded which). The CDR3 DNA is TGTGCCAGCAGTTTATCGTCCAATCAGCCCCAGCATTTT. Its translation is CASSLSSNQPQHF.